These T cell receptor beta chains were read from a single sample in a study of cytomegalovirus exposure and HLA in healthy donors. Sequencing was performed with immunoSEQ multiplex PCR; in TCRdb, only in-frame clones are kept and a portion is missing. The sample carries some 160,000 clones, 70% to 85% recorded once. The specimen was PBMCs. The receptor source for this set is a woman aged 30 to 39 in good health and CMV-seronegative. The CDR3 runs from the conserved cysteine through the conserved F or W. D genes are given only for firm matches. For some rows the clone size is stated as once, few or many, or as a class when expanded; others skip it.

V gene,clone size,D gene,J gene,CDR3 protein,CDR3 DNA
TRBV28,once,TRBD2,TRBJ2-1,CASSSVDWPTEFSGTSGYNEQFF,TGTGCCAGCAGCTCCGTCGACTGGCCTACAGAATTCTCCGGGACTAGCGGCTACAATGAGCAGTTCTTC
TRBV5-1,NA,NA,TRBJ2-7,CASSLSMGTSGFEQYF,TGCGCCAGCAGCTTGAGTATGGGGACCAGCGGGTTCGAGCAGTACTTC
TRBV2,once,NA,TRBJ2-3,CASSGEGGTDTQYF,TGTGCCAGCAGTGGGGAAGGGGGCACAGATACGCAGTATTTT
TRBV15,NA,TRBD1,TRBJ2-3,CATSGRQGAADTQYF,TGTGCCACCAGCGGAAGACAGGGGGCGGCAGATACGCAGTATTTT
TRBV5-1,NA,NA,TRBJ1-1,CASSLAFGQLGTEAFF,TGCGCCAGCAGCTTGGCCTTTGGACAGCTGGGCACTGAAGCTTTCTTT
TRBV18,NA,NA,TRBJ1-1,CASSPPAGQNTEAFF,TGTGCCAGCTCACCACCGGCGGGCCAGAACACTGAAGCTTTCTTT
TRBV7-9,NA,NA,TRBJ1-3,CASSLARGDPGNTIYF,TGTGCCAGCAGCTTAGCGCGGGGGGACCCTGGAAACACCATATATTTT
TRBV7-8,NA,NA,TRBJ2-1,CASSVQGREFF,TGTGCCAGCAGCGTTCAGGGTAGAGAGTTCTTC
TRBV19,NA,TRBD1,TRBJ1-2,CASSIGQGLGYTF,TGTGCCAGTAGTATCGGACAGGGACTTGGCTACACCTTC
TRBV5-1,NA,TRBD1,TRBJ1-2,CASSLTGGDGGYTF,TGCGCCAGCAGCTTAACAGGGGGTGATGGTGGCTACACCTTC
TRBV27,NA,TRBD2,TRBJ2-7,CASSLGAGGLDEQYF,TGTGCCAGCAGTTTAGGGGCGGGAGGATTAGACGAGCAGTACTTC
TRBV19,NA,NA,TRBJ2-6,CASQGIVWKDGRSSGANVLTF,TGTGCCAGTCAGGGGATAGTCTGGAAAGACGGGCGTTCATCTGGGGCCAACGTCCTGACTTTC
TRBV6-1,NA,TRBD1,TRBJ1-1,CATRNTNRGTEAFF,TGTGCCACCCGAAACACTAACAGGGGCACTGAAGCTTTCTTT
TRBV5-6,NA,TRBD2,TRBJ2-7,CASSWAGGVHEQYF,TGTGCCAGCAGCTGGGCGGGGGGGGTCCACGAGCAGTACTTC
TRBV5-4,NA,NA,TRBJ2-2,CASSLIGTDTGELFF,TGTGCCAGCAGCTTGATCGGTACGGACACCGGGGAGCTGTTTTTT
TRBV5-6,NA,NA,TRBJ1-2,CASSFTLRQGPNYGYTF,TGTGCCAGCAGCTTCACTCTTCGGCAGGGTCCTAACTATGGCTACACCTTC
TRBV28,NA,NA,TRBJ2-3,CASSGYTVPAQYF,TGTGCCAGCAGTGGCTACACAGTGCCTGCGCAGTATTTT
TRBV2,NA,NA,TRBJ1-1,CATLGEVATEAFF,TGTGCCACCCTCGGGGAGGTAGCCACTGAAGCTTTCTTT
TRBV7-9,NA,TRBD1,TRBJ2-1,CASLTGGVDEQFF,TGTGCCAGCTTGACAGGGGGAGTGGATGAGCAGTTCTTC
TRBV4-3,NA,NA,TRBJ2-7,CASSQGYRSYEQYF,TGCGCCAGCAGCCAAGGGTATCGGTCCTACGAGCAGTACTTC
TRBV1,NA,NA,TRBJ2-7,CTSSPEASGGPAYEQYF,TGCACCAGCAGCCCTGAGGCTAGCGGGGGGCCTGCCTACGAGCAGTACTTC
TRBV19,once,NA,TRBJ2-5,CASSMAPKAGTQYF,TGTGCCAGTAGTATGGCCCCGAAGGCGGGGACCCAGTACTTC
TRBV2,NA,NA,TRBJ1-5,CASSDVSNQPQHF,TGTGCCAGCAGTGACGTTAGCAATCAGCCCCAGCATTTT
TRBV6-1,NA,TRBD1,TRBJ1-5,CASSTGGNTNQPQHF,TGTGCCAGCAGTACAGGGGGGAACACCAATCAGCCCCAGCATTTT
TRBV5-4,NA,TRBD1,TRBJ2-7,CASSYPPGQGGYEQYF,TGTGCCAGCAGCTACCCACCGGGACAGGGGGGTTACGAGCAGTACTTC
TRBV27,NA,TRBD1,TRBJ1-1,CASSSPRTGNTEAFF,TGTGCCAGCAGTTCTCCAAGGACAGGCAACACTGAAGCTTTCTTT
TRBV27,once,NA,TRBJ1-3,CASSLFYGNTIYF,TGTGCCAGCAGTTTATTTTATGGAAACACCATATATTTT
TRBV18,NA,NA,TRBJ2-7,CASSPAGRLEFEQYF,TGTGCCAGCTCACCAGCGGGGAGATTGGAGTTCGAGCAGTACTTC
TRBV19,once,NA,TRBJ2-3,CASSIDWPSTDTQYF,TGTGCCAGTAGTATCGATTGGCCAAGTACAGATACGCAGTATTTT
TRBV7-2,NA,TRBD1,TRBJ1-1,CASSSGGVWDRSTEAFF,TGTGCCAGCAGCTCCGGAGGCGTCTGGGACAGGAGCACTGAAGCTTTCTTT
TRBV18,NA,TRBD1,TRBJ1-4,CASSQERGRGNEKLFF,TGTGCCAGCTCACAAGAAAGGGGGCGCGGTAATGAAAAACTGTTTTTT
TRBV6-1,NA,TRBD2,TRBJ2-3,CASSPWGLETDTQYF,TGTGCCAGCAGTCCATGGGGACTAGAGACAGATACGCAGTATTTT